Listed here are 27 T cell receptor beta chains from one sample, sequenced in a study of blood T cell repertoires in COVID-19 (dated by TCRdb to the early 2020s). The receptor library was made with the immunoSEQ multiplex PCR assay. TCRdb carries this immuneACCESS record with in-frame sequences only. Its versions omit some clonotypes, under half of them owing to an unresolved V gene in the studies checked, with the rest unexplained. This sample has over 65,000 clones in its table, and around nine tenths of those were observed once. 6.9% of the sample lies in the top ten. The specimen was peripheral blood. The receptors derive from a human donor in a cohort sampled during active COVID-19.

The rearrangement uses TRBV25-1 and TRBJ1-1; D is unclear. The CDR3 has 16 amino acids. V was shortened by 0 bases and J by 0 bases, with 11 bases between the two germline ends. The germline V gene has CDR1 MGHDK and CDR2 SYGVNS. CDR3 nucleotide sequence: TGTGCCAGCAGTGAATATGGATGGCGGTTGAACACTGAAGCTTTCTTT. Translated, it gives CASSEYGWRLNTEAFF.

The chain couples TRBV19 to TRBJ2-2, with 7 bases fitting TRBD1. Germline CDR1 reads LNHDA; CDR2 reads SQIVND (reference sequence). This CDR3 spans 15 amino acids. J was trimmed by 4 bases and V by 1 base; bases with no gene match: 3. The CDR3, as DNA: TGTGCCAGTAGTATAGGGGCAGGGGGCACCGGGGAGCTGTTTTTT. Translation gives CASSIGAGGTGELFF.

This clone showed up just a few times. The V call is TRBV7-2, the J call TRBJ1-6; D may be TRBD1 (6 bases). The CDR3 is 17 amino acids. Trimming removed 5 bases from V and 0 bases from J, with 14 bases in between. Germline V gene data show CDR1 as SGHTA and CDR2 as FQGNSA. CDR3 residues: CASSPSGQLSYNSPLHF. CDR3 DNA: TGTGCCAGCAGCCCCTCGGGACAACTCTCCTATAATTCACCCCTCCACTTT.

The chain carries TRBV4-1 and TRBJ1-2, with D perhaps TRBD1 (5 bases). V was pared by 0 bases and J by 5 bases, with 19 bases between. Germline assignment: CDR1 MGHRA and CDR2 YSYEKL. This CDR3 has 17 residues. The CDR3 DNA sequence: TGCGCCAGCAGCCAAGATTCGGGAGGGGCGGGATTGTATGGCTACACCTTC. The encoded protein is CASSQDSGGAGLYGYTF.

The chain carries TRBV18 and TRBJ2-7; TRBD2 is a possible D gene (5 bases). CDR1 and CDR2 (germline): KGHSH, LQKENI. The CDR3 contains 15 residues. V was shortened by 6 bases and J by 0 bases, with 15 bases between the two germline ends. For the CDR3, the DNA is TGTGCCAGCTCCCCGGACTGGGTGAGCTCCTACGAGCAGTACTTC. Its protein product is CASSPDWVSSYEQYF.

This chain joins TRBV29-1 and TRBJ2-1; the match to TRBD1 covers 9 bases. Germline CDR1 SQVTM, CDR2 ANQGSEA. The V and J ends lost 6 bases and 6 bases, in that order; junction bases with no gene match: 3. The CDR3 spans 12 residues. The CDR3 spells CSVVQGANEQFF. The DNA for the CDR3 is TGCAGCGTCGTACAGGGGGCCAATGAGCAGTTCTTC.

The chain links TRBV7-8 to TRBJ1-5; D is unresolved. CDR3 length: 18 amino acids. CDR1 and CDR2 (germline): SGHVS, FQNEAQ. V dropped 1 base and J dropped 0 bases, with 16 bases sitting between them. The CDR3 loop reads CASSLVPGGGLSNQPQHF. The CDR3 nucleotides read TGTGCCAGCAGCTTAGTCCCGGGTGGAGGGCTTAGCAATCAGCCCCAGCATTTT. Using reference TRBV7-8 and TRBJ1-5 for the parts outside the CDR3, the full variable domain is GAGVSQSPRYKVAKRGQDVALRCDPISGHVSLFWYQQALGQGPEFLTYFQNEAQLDKSGLPSDRFFAERPEGSVSTLKIQRTQQEDSAVYLCASSLVPGGGLSNQPQHFGDGTRLSIL.

The chain employs TRBV29-1 and TRBJ2-5; 7 bases fit TRBD1. Germline values: CDR1 SQVTM, CDR2 ANQGSEA. Unmatched junction bases numbered 5, after V lost 2 bases and J lost 5 bases. CDR3 length: 13 residues. For the CDR3, the DNA is TGCAGCGTTGAAAGGTCCAGGGGGGAGACCCAGTACTTC. Protein: CSVERSRGETQYF.

V and J are TRBV24-1 and TRBJ2-2; TRBD1 agrees at 9 bases. The V segment lost 4 bases and the J segment 1 base; nucleotides outside the gene matches: 6. The CDR3 runs to 17 residues. Germline V lookup: CDR1 KGHDR, CDR2 SFDVKD. CDR3 protein: CATSDPGQGGNTGELFF. The CDR3 DNA is TGTGCCACCAGTGACCCGGGACAGGGCGGGAACACCGGGGAGCTGTTTTTT.

J is TRBJ1-2 and V is TRBV10-2; D gene ambiguous. The CDR3 spans 13 residues. V shed 6 bases and J shed 7 bases, with 15 bases lying between them. Germline-derived CDR1 and CDR2 are WSHSY and SAAADI. The chain's CDR3 is CASSSPVSRGYTF. The CDR3 bases are TGCGCCAGCAGCAGTCCCGTCAGTCGTGGCTACACCTTC.

This chain links TRBV7-2 with TRBJ2-1; 12 positions agree with TRBD2. The CDR3 sequence is 17 residues long. After removal of 5 bases from V and 4 bases from J, the junction contained 9 bases not matched to a gene. Looked up from germline, CDR1 is SGHTA and CDR2 is FQGNSA. In nucleotides, the CDR3 is TGTGCCAGCAGCATGACTAGCGGGAGAGGACCATACAATGAGCAGTTCTTC. Residues: CASSMTSGRGPYNEQFF.

The rearrangement uses TRBV15 and TRBJ2-7, with 9 positions matching TRBD2. With 5 bases clipped from V and 5 bases from J, the junction kept 16 bases outside the gene matches. This CDR3 comprises 17 residues. Germline V gene data show CDR1 as LNHNV and CDR2 as YYDKDF (reference sequence). The CDR3 spells CATSSSSGVIINDEQYF. CDR3 DNA: TGTGCCACCAGCTCATCTAGCGGGGTAATCATTAACGACGAGCAGTACTTC.

The chain combines TRBV9 with TRBJ2-1; TRBD2 matches at 8 bases. The V and J ends lost 3 bases and 4 bases, in that order; junction bases with no gene match: 12. Looked up from germline, CDR1 is SGDLS and CDR2 is YYNGEE. The CDR3 has 17 amino acids. The CDR3, as DNA: TGTGCCAGCAGCGATCCTAGGGCGGGGGGCTTTTACAATGAGCAGTTCTTC. Amino acid sequence: CASSDPRAGGFYNEQFF.

This chain uses TRBV3-1 (or the pseudogene TRBV3-2) with TRBJ1-4; D ambiguous. Germline V gene data show CDR1 as LGHDT and CDR2 as YNNKEL (reference sequence). The CDR3 length is 16 residues. V lost 0 bases to trimming and J lost 7 bases, with 15 bases between them. CDR3 loop: CASSQEITGSAEKLFF. The CDR3 bases are TGTGCCAGCAGCCAAGAAATCACGGGTTCCGCTGAAAAACTGTTTTTT.

The genes are TRBV2 and TRBJ2-5, with 10 bases matching TRBD2. The CDR3 covers 15 residues. Unmatched junction bases numbered 6, after V lost 6 bases and J lost 2 bases. Germline V lookup: CDR1 SNHLY, CDR2 FYNNEI. CDR3 protein: CASRSLGLAQETQYF. DNA of the CDR3: TGTGCCAGCAGGAGCCTGGGACTAGCGCAAGAGACCCAGTACTTC.

This clone was seen a single time. This rearrangement joins TRBV12-3 or TRBV12-4 to TRBJ1-4; 7 bases are shared with TRBD1. The J segment lost 15 bases and the V segment lost 3 bases, leaving 7 bases of the junction unmatched. The CDR3 runs 12 residues. CDR3 sequence: CASSLGPGQMFF. The DNA for the CDR3 is TGTGCCAGCAGTTTGGGGCCGGGACAGATGTTTTTT.

V gene TRBV15 combines with J gene TRBJ2-5, with 8 bases lining up with TRBD1. Per the germline V gene, CDR1 is LNHNV and CDR2 is YYDKDF (reference sequence). This CDR3 has 16 amino acids. The V segment lost 1 base and the J segment 5 bases; nucleotides outside the gene matches: 9. The CDR3 protein is CATSRADRGFGETQYF. CDR3 bases: TGTGCCACCAGCAGAGCCGACAGGGGATTTGGCGAGACCCAGTACTTC.

The genes are TRBV11-2 and TRBJ1-4; D might be TRBD1 (5 bases). V lost 3 bases and J 8 bases, leaving 10 bases between the germline ends. Germline V CDR1 and CDR2: SGHAT, FQNNGV. The CDR3 consists of 13 residues. The CDR3 region is CASSFSGSEKLFF. The CDR3 nucleotides are TGTGCCAGCAGCTTTTCAGGGTCGGAAAAACTGTTTTTT. Full variable domain (remainder filled in from reference TRBV11-2 and TRBJ1-4): EAGVAQSPRYKIIEKRQSVAFWCNPISGHATLYWYQQILGQGPKLLIQFQNNGVVDDSQLPKDRFSAERLKGVDSTLKIQPAKLEDSAVYLCASSFSGSEKLFFGSGTQLSVL.

This clone turned up a few times. The V and J genes are TRBV19 and TRBJ2-7, with 14 nucleotides matching TRBD2. Germline V lookup: CDR1 LNHDA, CDR2 SQIVND (reference sequence). Trimming took 5 bases from V and 1 from J; bases not matched to a gene: 4. The CDR3 totals 16 residues. The CDR3 region is CASSAGLAGGSYEQYF. CDR3 DNA: TGTGCCAGTAGTGCTGGACTAGCGGGGGGTTCCTACGAGCAGTACTTC.

The chain uses TRBV5-4 and TRBJ1-2, with 7 bases that match TRBD1. The germline V gene encodes CDR1 SGHNT and CDR2 YYREEE (reference sequence). V lost 0 bases, J lost 1 base, and 6 bases stayed unmatched. The CDR3 loop spans 16 amino acids. The CDR3 sequence: CASSLARTGINYGYTF. The DNA of the CDR3 is TGTGCCAGCAGCTTGGCAAGGACAGGCATTAACTATGGCTACACCTTC.

The V gene is TRBV7-9, the J gene TRBJ2-7, with D possibly being TRBD2 (5 bases). V was clipped by 5 bases and J by 3 bases, with 11 bases between them. This CDR3 has 13 residues. Germline V lookup: CDR1 SEHNR, CDR2 FQNEAQ (reference sequence). The CDR3 coding sequence is TGTGCCAGCAGCGCCGGGATTTTCTACGAGCAGTACTTC. This codes for CASSAGIFYEQYF.

Remarks on this clone: The sample carries other DNA sequences with the same CDR3. The V gene is TRBV18, the J gene TRBJ2-3; D remains ambiguous. The CDR3 loop spans 14 amino acids. The V gene lost 1 base and the J gene lost 0 bases, with 5 bases spanning the gap. The germline V gene encodes CDR1 KGHSH and CDR2 LQKENI. The CDR3, as DNA: TGTGCCAGCTCACCACTTCCGAGCACAGATACGCAGTATTTT. This encodes CASSPLPSTDTQYF.

This clone has a single count. The chain employs TRBV15 and TRBJ1-2; D is possibly TRBD1 (6 bases). Trimming took 0 bases from V and 2 from J, leaving 19 bases between them. CDR1 LNHNV and CDR2 YYDKDF come from the germline V gene (reference sequence). The CDR3 consists of 18 residues. As DNA, the CDR3 is TGTGCCACCAGCAGAGACTCGGAGGGGGGGGTAGGAAACTATGGCTACACCTTC. It translates to CATSRDSEGGVGNYGYTF. The full variable domain, with the rest looked up from reference TRBV15 and TRBJ1-2, is DAMVIQNPRYQVTQFGKPVTLSCSQTLNHNVMYWYQQKSSQAPKLLFHYYDKDFNNEADTPDNFQSRRPNTSFCFLDIRSPGLGDTAMYLCATSRDSEGGVGNYGYTFGSGTRLTVV.

This clone was counted between two and nine times. This chain connects TRBV7-9 to TRBJ1-4; TRBD1 might be the D (6 bases). The V and J ends lost 0 bases and 8 bases respectively, with 13 bases between them. CDR1 is SEHNR and CDR2 is FQNEAQ in the germline V gene (reference sequence). The CDR3 loop spans 15 amino acids. The CDR3 region has the DNA TGTGCCAGCAGCTTAGCGGTACAGGGAAGAGAAAAACTGTTTTTT. Protein: CASSLAVQGREKLFF.

This chain connects TRBV29-1 to TRBJ2-1, with 7 bases identical to TRBD1. This CDR3 region has 11 residues. Losses at the gene ends were 4 bases for V and 9 bases for J; bases not matched to a gene: 3. CDR1 is SQVTM and CDR2 is ANQGSEA in the germline V gene. For the CDR3, the DNA is TGCAGCGTTGGCGACAGGGCTGAGCAGTTCTTC. Amino acid sequence: CSVGDRAEQFF.

The chain combines TRBV4-3 with TRBJ2-3, with a weak D call TRBD1 (5 bases). The CDR3 totals 16 residues. The germline V gene encodes CDR1 LGHNA and CDR2 YSLEER. The V gene lost 0 bases and the J gene lost 4 bases, with 14 bases spanning the gap. The CDR3 DNA reads as TGCGCCAGCAGCCAAGATGTGGCAGGGCAAGCAGATACGCAGTATTTT. It codes for CASSQDVAGQADTQYF.

This chain uses TRBV7-9 with TRBJ2-7, with 8 bases fitting TRBD1. Germline CDR1 reads SEHNR; CDR2 reads FQNEAQ (reference sequence). The V gene end was trimmed by 1 base and the J gene end by 3 bases; junction bases not matched to a gene: 2. The CDR3 sequence is 14 residues long. The CDR3 here is CASSLGTGLYEQYF. The CDR3 DNA reads as TGTGCCAGCAGCTTAGGGACAGGGCTCTACGAGCAGTACTTC.